This T cell receptor beta chain came from a study of prognosis after radiotherapy for stage I lung cancer. Whole-study results and caveats: Clone counts measured for unique TCRs fell after stereotactic body radiation therapy, median approximately 9,600 versus 7,200.

A note on this clonotype: Its antigen is as yet unknown.

Peripheral blood, around 6.4 milliliters per draw, was collected at each of two time points. The CDR3 runs 14 residues. V lost 0 bases and J 7 bases, leaving 12 bases between the germline ends. Germline V CDR1 and CDR2: MRHNA, SNTAGT. The authors amplified TCR beta CDR3 from genomic DNA using two-round multiplex PCR. Initially, in first-round PCR, primers specific to each TRBV and TRBJ gene were used. The second round, a PCR step, used universal primers. From the multiplex PCR reads, TCRdb called clonotypes with MiXCR, one entry per CDR3 protein. The data show around 23,000 distinct CDR3 sequences, approximately 45% seen once.

The material sequenced was PBMCs, taken before or after stereotactic body radiation therapy (not recorded which). V and J are TRBV6-4 and TRBJ1-2; unclear D gene. The TCR sequence derives from a donor at least 50 years old with non-small cell lung cancer. CDR3 bases: TGTGCCAGCAGTGACTCGAGTAACTTGGGTGGCTACACCTTC. This encodes CASSDSSNLGGYTF.